A single sample is the source of the 2 T cell receptor beta chains below, sequenced in a study of cytomegalovirus exposure and HLA in healthy donors. The PCR ran on 60 Vbeta and 13 Jbeta primers. Using immunoSEQ multiplex PCR, the repertoire was profiled, and TCRdb retains in-frame clones only, with some absent. The data contain under 150,000 clones, around 77% of them singletons. Sequences were obtained from PBMCs. These receptors were collected from a woman aged 25 to 39 in good health and CMV-seropositive.

This clone was counted a few times. This sequence joins TRBV9 and TRBJ1-1, with D uncertain. The V gene lost 0 bases and the J gene lost 1 base, with 10 bases spanning the gap. Germline V gene lookup returns CDR1 SGDLS and CDR2 YYNGEE. This CDR3 has 15 amino acids. This CDR3 reads CASSVAPGKNTEAFF. The CDR3, as DNA: TGTGCCAGCAGCGTAGCCCCAGGCAAGAACACTGAAGCTTTCTTT.

The rearrangement links TRBV27 to TRBJ2-7; a weak D match, TRBD1 (7 bases). This CDR3 has 17 amino acids. Looked up from germline, CDR1 is MNHEY and CDR2 is SMNVEV (reference sequence). Trimming shortened V by 6 bases and J by 3 bases, and 24 bases separated the two germline ends. CDR3 in DNA: TGTGCCAGCAGCGTCAAAAGGGCCAACAGGGGAGGCTACGAGCAGTACTTC. Its protein product is CASSVKRANRGGYEQYF.